This is a list of T cell receptor beta chains from one sample in a study of T cell repertoires in cytomegalovirus infection. The antigens for these receptors are not known. In TCRdb, the reads were re-called with MiXCR into one record per CDR3 protein. The table records around 310,000 distinct CDR3 sequences, 29% of them present only once. This specimen consisted of cultured PBMCs, obtained from culture after CMV antigen stimulation. Every receptor here comes from a human donor in good health (CMV status not recorded). Some clones in this sample may be carry-over from other donors' samples. Both conserved end residues are part of each CDR3. D genes are given only for firm matches. Where a row states a size, it is once, few, many or the class of an expanded clone; other rows omit it.

v_call	d_call	j_call	clone_size	cdr3_aa	cdr3_nt
TRBV7-2	-	TRBJ2-7	once	CASSPRPPGYEQYF	TGTGCCAGCAGCCCACGACCCCCAGGGTACGAGCAGTACTTC
TRBV20-1	-	TRBJ2-3	-	CSARTSTGLDTQYF	TGCAGTGCCCGAACTAGCACGGGGCTCGATACGCAGTATTTT
TRBV7-8	-	TRBJ2-3	-	CASSLVRVPDTQYF	TGTGCCAGCAGCTTGGTAAGGGTGCCAGATACGCAGTATTTT
TRBV12-3/TRBV12-4	-	TRBJ1-2	-	CASSHGQFYGYTF	TGTGCCAGCAGTCACGGACAGTTCTATGGCTACACCTTC
TRBV11-2	TRBD1	TRBJ2-7	many	CASSLGRGPYEQYF	TGTGCCAGCAGCTTGGGCAGGGGGCCGTACGAGCAGTACTTC
TRBV4-3	-	TRBJ2-2	-	CASTPSGGRVNTGELFF	TGCGCCAGCACCCCCTCTGGAGGCAGGGTCAACACCGGGGAGCTGTTTTTT
TRBV27	-	TRBJ1-1	-	CASSRMNNLEAFF	TGTGCCAGCAGCCGGATGAATAACCTTGAAGCTTTCTTT
TRBV27	-	TRBJ1-6	-	CASSPSWVGNSPLHF	TGTGCCAGCAGCCCCTCTTGGGTGGGTAATTCACCCCTCCACTTT
TRBV19	-	TRBJ1-6	-	CASSQGSSINSPLHF	TGTGCCAGTAGCCAGGGGAGCAGTATAAATTCACCCCTCCACTTT
TRBV6-2/TRBV6-3	-	TRBJ1-5	few	CASIRNPLYQPQHF	TGTGCCAGCATTCGGAACCCACTCTATCAGCCCCAGCATTTT
TRBV20-1	-	TRBJ2-7	-	CSASPYGKLEQYF	TGCAGTGCTAGCCCCTACGGGAAACTCGAGCAGTACTTC
TRBV10-3	-	TRBJ1-2	-	CAISESTTGGYTF	TGTGCCATCAGTGAGTCGACCACTGGTGGCTACACCTTC
TRBV19	-	TRBJ1-1	few	CASSIDAGYTEAFF	TGTGCCAGTAGTATAGATGCGGGGTACACTGAAGCTTTCTTT
TRBV11-2	TRBD2	TRBJ2-2	-	CASSYSGPNTGELFF	TGTGCCAGCAGCTATAGCGGGCCGAACACCGGGGAGCTGTTTTTT
TRBV3-1	TRBD1	TRBJ2-7	-	CASSQDEWDRGYEQYF	TGTGCCAGCAGCCAAGATGAGTGGGACAGGGGATACGAGCAGTACTTC
TRBV7-2	-	TRBJ2-7	-	CASSPGIYEQYF	TGTGCCAGCAGCCCAGGGATCTACGAGCAGTACTTC
TRBV2	TRBD2	TRBJ2-1	-	CASSPPGTSGPYNEQFF	TGTGCCAGCAGTCCCCCCGGGACTAGCGGACCCTACAATGAGCAGTTCTTC
TRBV7-9	TRBD1	TRBJ1-6	many	CASSSTGIASPLHF	TGTGCCAGCAGCTCGACAGGGATCGCTTCACCCCTCCACTTT
TRBV12-3/TRBV12-4	-	TRBJ1-5	few	CASSSQGVPNQPQHF	TGTGCCAGCAGCTCTCAAGGGGTGCCCAATCAGCCCCAGCATTTT
TRBV28	-	TRBJ1-1	few	CASSPHQQGYTEAFF	TGTGCCAGCAGTCCACACCAACAGGGTTACACTGAAGCTTTCTTT
TRBV5-1	TRBD2	TRBJ2-1	few	CASSFGGTSGNNEQFF	TGCGCCAGCAGCTTCGGCGGGACTAGCGGGAACAATGAGCAGTTCTTC
TRBV7-2	-	TRBJ1-1	-	CASSLERASEAFF	TGTGCCAGCAGCTTAGAGAGGGCATCTGAAGCTTTCTTT
TRBV11-2	-	TRBJ1-2	few	CASSPLRTRLTGYTF	TGTGCCAGCAGCCCCCTCCGGACACGGTTGACGGGCTACACCTTC
TRBV5-4	-	TRBJ2-5	-	CASSLEPWAGSEETQYF	TGTGCCAGCAGCTTGGAACCCTGGGCAGGGTCTGAAGAGACCCAGTACTTC
TRBV11-3	TRBD1	TRBJ2-1	few	CASSLRTGGLSGNEQFF	TGTGCCAGCAGCTTAAGGACAGGGGGTCTTTCTGGCAATGAGCAGTTCTTC
TRBV11-2	-	TRBJ2-1	few	CASGPGGVYNEQFF	TGTGCCAGCGGGCCTGGCGGGGTTTACAATGAGCAGTTCTTC
TRBV6-1	TRBD1	TRBJ2-1	-	CASSEAGGQGQIINEQFF	TGTGCCAGCAGTGAAGCGGGGGGACAGGGACAAATAATTAATGAGCAGTTCTTC
TRBV6-6	-	TRBJ1-3	-	CASSEKSAGNTIYF	TGTGCCAGCAGTGAGAAGTCCGCTGGAAACACCATATATTTT
TRBV28	-	TRBJ2-7	-	CASSPGQRYEQYF	TGTGCCAGCAGTCCTGGACAGAGATACGAGCAGTACTTC
TRBV19	-	TRBJ1-1	few	CASSIDPGGTEAFF	TGTGCCAGTAGTATAGATCCGGGGGGCACTGAAGCTTTCTTT
TRBV6-2/TRBV6-3	-	TRBJ1-5	many	CASSSMGSNQPQHF	TGTGCCAGCAGTTCTATGGGTAGCAATCAGCCCCAGCATTTT
TRBV12-3/TRBV12-4	-	TRBJ1-6	-	CASSLGVVGRHNSPLHF	TGTGCCAGCAGTTTAGGAGTTGTCGGACGACATAATTCACCCCTCCACTTT
TRBV10-3	TRBD2	TRBJ2-7	-	CAISRIPGGSSYEQYF	TGTGCCATCAGTCGAATCCCGGGGGGTTCCTCCTACGAGCAGTACTTC
TRBV6-2/TRBV6-3	-	TRBJ2-1	-	CASSLAEGSYNEQFF	TGTGCCAGCAGTTTAGCGGAGGGCTCCTACAATGAGCAGTTCTTC
TRBV7-2	-	TRBJ2-5	-	CASSDEETQYF	TGTGCCAGCAGCGACGAAGAGACCCAGTACTTC
TRBV5-1	TRBD2	TRBJ2-5	-	CASSTGTSGYSGGETQYF	TGCGCCAGCAGCACCGGGACTAGCGGCTACTCCGGGGGAGAGACCCAGTACTTC